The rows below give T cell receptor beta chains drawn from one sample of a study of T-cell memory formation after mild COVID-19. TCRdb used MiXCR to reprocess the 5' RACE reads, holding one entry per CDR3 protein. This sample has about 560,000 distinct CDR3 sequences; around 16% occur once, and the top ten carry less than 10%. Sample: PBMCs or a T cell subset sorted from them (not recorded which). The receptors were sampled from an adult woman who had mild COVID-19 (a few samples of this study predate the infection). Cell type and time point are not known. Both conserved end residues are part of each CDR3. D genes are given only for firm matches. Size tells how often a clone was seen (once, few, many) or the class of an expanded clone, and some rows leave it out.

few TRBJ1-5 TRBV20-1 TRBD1 TGCAGTGCTAGAGATTTCGGGACAGCGCAATATAGCAATCAGCCCCAGCATTTT CSARDFGTAQYSNQPQHF
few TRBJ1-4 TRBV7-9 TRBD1 TGTGCCAGCAGCTTAGGGCGGGACAGGGTTGAAAAACTGTTTTTT CASSLGRDRVEKLFF
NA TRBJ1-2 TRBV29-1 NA TGCAGCGTGGCAGGGGCCTTAGGCTACACCTTC CSVAGALGYTF
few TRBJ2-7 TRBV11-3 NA TGTGCCAGCAGACTGACAGCCTCCTACGAGCAGTACTTC CASRLTASYEQYF
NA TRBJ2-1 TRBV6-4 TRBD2 TGTGACAGCAGTGAGGGGGCTAGCGGGAGGCACAATGAGCAGTTCTTC CDSSEGASGRHNEQFF
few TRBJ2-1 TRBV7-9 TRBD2 TGTGCCAGCAGCCCTCTCCCTAGCGGGTCCTACAATGAGCAGTTCTTC CASSPLPSGSYNEQFF
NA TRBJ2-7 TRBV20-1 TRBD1 TGCAGTGCTGTTTCCCCCAAAGGGACAGGGAGCTACGAGCAGTACTTC CSAVSPKGTGSYEQYF
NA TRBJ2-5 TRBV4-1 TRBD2 TGCGCCAGCAGCCGAGGGGCTGGGACTAGCTTTGAGACCCAGTACTTC CASSRGAGTSFETQYF
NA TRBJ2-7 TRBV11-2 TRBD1 TGTGCCAGCAGCCCAGTGGTGACAGGGTTCGCTGGATCCCAGTGGGAGCAGTACTTC CASSPVVTGFAGSQWEQYF
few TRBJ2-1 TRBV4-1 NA TGCGCCAGCAGCCAAGAGTGGACAGCGAGGAATGAGCAGTTCTTC CASSQEWTARNEQFF
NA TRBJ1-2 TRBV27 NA TGTGCCAGCAGACCCACAGGGCTACATGGCTACACCTTC CASRPTGLHGYTF
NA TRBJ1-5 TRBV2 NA TGTGCCAGCAGTGGATGGGGAGACAATCAGCCCCAGCATTTT CASSGWGDNQPQHF
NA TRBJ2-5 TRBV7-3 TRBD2 TGTGCCAGCAGCCCGACTAGCGGGGGGGCTGCGACCCAGTACTTC CASSPTSGGAATQYF
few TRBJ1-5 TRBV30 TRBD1 TGTGCCTATAAACCTGGACAGGGGGGTCAGCCCCAGCATTTT CAYKPGQGGQPQHF
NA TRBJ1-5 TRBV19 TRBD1 TGTGCCAGTAGTATCCAAGAGGAGGGGGCGATTAGCAATCAGCCCCAGCATTTT CASSIQEEGAISNQPQHF
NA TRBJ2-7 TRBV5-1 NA TGCGCCAGCAGCTTGGGATCGGGGGTCTACGAGCAGTACTTC CASSLGSGVYEQYF
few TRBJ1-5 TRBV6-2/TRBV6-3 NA TGTGCCAGCAGGCAGGCGGGGGTTTCGAGCAATCAGCCCCAGCATTTT CASRQAGVSSNQPQHF
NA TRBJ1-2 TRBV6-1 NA TGTGCCAGCAGAGATACAGGGTACACGTTCTATGGCTACACCTTC CASRDTGYTFYGYTF
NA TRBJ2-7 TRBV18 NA TGTGCCAGCTCACCAGATACAGGGTCTCCCTACGAGCAGTACTTC CASSPDTGSPYEQYF
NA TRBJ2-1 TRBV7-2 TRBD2 TGTGCCAGCAGCTTGGGAGGGATGGTCAATGAGCAGTTCTTC CASSLGGMVNEQFF
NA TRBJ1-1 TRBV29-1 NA TGCAGCGTTGACGAGGCAACAGGGACTTGGACTGAAGCTTTCTTT CSVDEATGTWTEAFF
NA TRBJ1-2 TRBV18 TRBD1 TGTGCCAGCTCACCAACCGTCGTGACAGGGGGAGAGGGCTACACCTTC CASSPTVVTGGEGYTF
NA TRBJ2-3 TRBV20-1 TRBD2 TGCAGTGCCGTAGGACTAGCGGGGGGCGGGGAAGATACGCAGTATTTT CSAVGLAGGGEDTQYF
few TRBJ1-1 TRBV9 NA TGTGCCAGCAGCGTAGTGGGGGGGGCGGAGAACACTGAAGCTTTCTTT CASSVVGGAENTEAFF
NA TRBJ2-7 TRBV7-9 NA TGTGCCAGCAGCGGGGGGTACGGCTGGCCCTCCTACGAGCAGTACTTC CASSGGYGWPSYEQYF
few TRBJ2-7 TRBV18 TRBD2 TGTGCCAGCTCACCACCGGGACTACCGGTTTACGAGCAGTACTTC CASSPPGLPVYEQYF
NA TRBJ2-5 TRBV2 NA TGTGCCAGCAAAGTAGCTGGGTCGGGAGAGACCCAGTACTTC CASKVAGSGETQYF
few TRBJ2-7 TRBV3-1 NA TGTGCCAGCAGCCAAGTCAGCGTCGGCGAGCAGTACTTC CASSQVSVGEQYF
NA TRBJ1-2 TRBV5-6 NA TGTGCCAGCAGCCGACCCGGGTTCTATGGCTACACCTTC CASSRPGFYGYTF
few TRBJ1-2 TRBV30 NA TGTGCCTGGAGTGTAATGGTCCGCTATGGCTACACCTTC CAWSVMVRYGYTF
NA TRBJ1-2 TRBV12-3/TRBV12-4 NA TGTGCCAGCAGAGATGAAGGGGGAAATTATGGCTACACCTTC CASRDEGGNYGYTF
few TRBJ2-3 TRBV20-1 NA TGCAGTGCCACTCGGTCTAGAGATACGCAGTATTTT CSATRSRDTQYF
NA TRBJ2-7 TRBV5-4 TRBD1 TGTGCCAGCAGCCCTATGACAGGGCCTTCGGTCGAGCAGTACTTC CASSPMTGPSVEQYF
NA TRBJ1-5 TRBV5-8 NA TGTGCCAGCAGCTTAATCCGCCAGGAGCCCCAGCATTTT CASSLIRQEPQHF
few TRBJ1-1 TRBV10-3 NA TGTGCCATCAGTCAGGGTATGAACACTGAAGCTTTCTTT CAISQGMNTEAFF
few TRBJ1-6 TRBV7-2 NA TGTGCCAGCAGCTCCTCACAGGATGTCGGGGTGGCGCCCCTCCACTTT CASSSSQDVGVAPLHF
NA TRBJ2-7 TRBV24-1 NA TGTGCCACCAGTGATCGACAGAGCTGGTACGAGCAGTACTTC CATSDRQSWYEQYF
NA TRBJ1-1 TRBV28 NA TGTGCCAGCAACATAGGGGCAACAGGGGAAGCTTTCTTT CASNIGATGEAFF
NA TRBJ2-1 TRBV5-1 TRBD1 TGCGCCAGCAGCGCCCCGGGACAGGGATCCAATGAGCAGTTCTTC CASSAPGQGSNEQFF
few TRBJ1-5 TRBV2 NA TGTGCCAGCACCGACCGTGGTACTCAGCCCCAGCATTTT CASTDRGTQPQHF
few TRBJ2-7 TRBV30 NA TGTGCCTGGAGTGTAAGGCAGGACTACGAGCAGTACTTC CAWSVRQDYEQYF
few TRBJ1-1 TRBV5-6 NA TGTGCCAGCAGCTTGGGGGACGTCCGAGAAGCTTTCTTT CASSLGDVREAFF
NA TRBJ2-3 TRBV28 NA TGTGCCAGCAGTTTGAGCAATGGCTTCACAGATACGCAGTATTTT CASSLSNGFTDTQYF
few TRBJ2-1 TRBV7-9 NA TGTGCCAGCAGCTTACAACAGGTTTTGTCCTACAATGAGCAGTTCTTC CASSLQQVLSYNEQFF
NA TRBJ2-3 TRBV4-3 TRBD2 TGCGCCAGCAGCCAGGGACTAGCTGAGGCAGATACGCAGTATTTT CASSQGLAEADTQYF
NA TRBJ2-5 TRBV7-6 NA TGTGCCAGCGGAGTCGGAGAGACCCAGTACTTC CASGVGETQYF
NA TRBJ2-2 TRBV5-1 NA TGCGCCAGTTCCGGGGGAGAGAGATCCACCGGGGAGCTGTTTTTT CASSGGERSTGELFF
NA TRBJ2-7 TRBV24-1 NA TGTGCCACCAGTGATGACACTGGACAGTCCTACGAGCAGTACTTC CATSDDTGQSYEQYF
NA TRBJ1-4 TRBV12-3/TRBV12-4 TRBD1 TGTGCCAGCAGTTTCCCAGGGGGTAATGAAAAACTGTTTTTT CASSFPGGNEKLFF
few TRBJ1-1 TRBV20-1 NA TGCAGTGCTACGGGGGCCACTGAAGCTTTCTTT CSATGATEAFF
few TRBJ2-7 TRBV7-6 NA TGTGCCAGCAGCTTAGCGGGAGTCGAGCAGTACTTC CASSLAGVEQYF